A selection of T cell receptor beta chains follows, all from one sample in a study of cytomegalovirus exposure and HLA in healthy donors. The data were produced by immunoSEQ multiplex PCR, yet TCRdb's version contains in-frame clones alone and is incomplete. This sample carries about 180,000 clones, around 82% of them seen once, and the ten largest clones take more than 0.85%. Sequencing used PBMCs. The receptors originated from a man aged 30 to 45 in good health and CMV-seronegative. CDR3s include the opening cysteine and the closing phenylalanine or tryptophan. Fields, in order: V gene, D gene, J gene, clone size, CDR3 DNA, CDR3 protein. The D gene is left open where the match is weak. Not every row has a clone size; where given, it reads once, few, many or a size class.

v_gene: TRBV13; d_gene: TRBD1; j_gene: TRBJ2-5; abundance: once; CDR3nt: TGTGCCAGCAGTCCCGGGACAGGGAGTATGGAGACCCAGTACTTC; CDR3aa: CASSPGTGSMETQYF
v_gene: TRBV4-3; d_gene: TRBD2; j_gene: TRBJ2-3; abundance: once; CDR3nt: TGCGCCAGCGGCCAAGTCGGGACTAGCGAAGATACGCAGTATTTT; CDR3aa: CASGQVGTSEDTQYF
v_gene: TRBV5-6; d_gene: TRBD1; j_gene: TRBJ1-2; abundance: NA; CDR3nt: TGTGCCAGCAGCTTGTCGGGGACAGACTATGGCTACACCTTC; CDR3aa: CASSLSGTDYGYTF
v_gene: TRBV7-8; d_gene: TRBD2; j_gene: TRBJ2-7; abundance: NA; CDR3nt: TGTGCCAGCAGCTTTAGAGGGGGACTAGAAATTTACGAGCAGTACTTC; CDR3aa: CASSFRGGLEIYEQYF
v_gene: TRBV2; d_gene: NA; j_gene: TRBJ2-1; abundance: NA; CDR3nt: TGTGCCAGCAGTGAAGGTCAGGCCATATACAATGAGCAGTTCTTC; CDR3aa: CASSEGQAIYNEQFF
v_gene: TRBV27; d_gene: TRBD1; j_gene: TRBJ1-2; abundance: NA; CDR3nt: TGTGCCAGCGCGGACAGGGGATTAGGCTACACCTTC; CDR3aa: CASADRGLGYTF
v_gene: TRBV4-2; d_gene: TRBD1; j_gene: TRBJ1-5; abundance: NA; CDR3nt: TGTGCCAGCAGCTCAATCTCAGGGGGCGCGGGCAATCAGCCCCAGCATTTT; CDR3aa: CASSSISGGAGNQPQHF
v_gene: TRBV7-8; d_gene: NA; j_gene: TRBJ2-6; abundance: NA; CDR3nt: TGTGCCAGCAGCTCCTCGAAAGGGGGACGCGTTGGGGCCAACGTCCTGACTTTC; CDR3aa: CASSSSKGGRVGANVLTF
v_gene: TRBV5-4; d_gene: TRBD1; j_gene: TRBJ2-2; abundance: NA; CDR3nt: TGTGCCAGCAGCACCGACAGGGGGCGAACCGGGGAGCTGTTTTTT; CDR3aa: CASSTDRGRTGELFF
v_gene: TRBV2; d_gene: NA; j_gene: TRBJ1-1; abundance: NA; CDR3nt: TGTGCCAGCAGTGGCGGGAACACTGAAGCTTTCTTT; CDR3aa: CASSGGNTEAFF
v_gene: TRBV5-1; d_gene: TRBD2; j_gene: TRBJ2-2; abundance: NA; CDR3nt: TGCGCCAGCAGCCGCCGGGGGGGCCTCGCCGGGGAGCTGTTTTTT; CDR3aa: CASSRRGGLAGELFF
v_gene: TRBV27; d_gene: NA; j_gene: TRBJ1-1; abundance: NA; CDR3nt: TGTGCCAGCAGTCCCATTCTCATCCGGGACACTGAAGCTTTCTTT; CDR3aa: CASSPILIRDTEAFF
v_gene: TRBV5-4; d_gene: TRBD1; j_gene: TRBJ2-1; abundance: NA; CDR3nt: TGTGCCAGCAGCTTGTATGGGGGACAGGGGTGGGGTGGGCAGTTCTTC; CDR3aa: CASSLYGGQGWGGQFF
v_gene: TRBV19; d_gene: NA; j_gene: TRBJ2-1; abundance: NA; CDR3nt: TGTGCCAGTAGCAAACTGTGGAATGAGCAGTTCTTC; CDR3aa: CASSKLWNEQFF
v_gene: TRBV27; d_gene: TRBD2; j_gene: TRBJ2-2; abundance: NA; CDR3nt: TGTGCCAGCAGTTCACCGGGACTAGCGGGAGCTAATACCGGGGAGCTGTTTTTT; CDR3aa: CASSSPGLAGANTGELFF
v_gene: TRBV28; d_gene: NA; j_gene: TRBJ1-2; abundance: NA; CDR3nt: TGTGCCAGCAGTTTATCAGGCTATGGCTACACCTTC; CDR3aa: CASSLSGYGYTF
v_gene: TRBV6-5; d_gene: NA; j_gene: TRBJ2-7; abundance: NA; CDR3nt: TGTGCCAGCAGTTACCGAGCGGATTACGAGCAGTACTTC; CDR3aa: CASSYRADYEQYF
v_gene: TRBV4-2; d_gene: TRBD2; j_gene: TRBJ2-7; abundance: NA; CDR3nt: TGTGCCAGCAGCCAAGACGCTAGCGGGAGGTTATCCGAGCAGTACTTC; CDR3aa: CASSQDASGRLSEQYF
v_gene: TRBV12-1; d_gene: NA; j_gene: TRBJ2-7; abundance: NA; CDR3nt: TGTGCCAGCAGCTTTTCTCCAGGCTCTTACTCCTACGAGCAGTACTTC; CDR3aa: CASSFSPGSYSYEQYF
v_gene: TRBV7-9; d_gene: NA; j_gene: TRBJ1-2; abundance: NA; CDR3nt: TGTGCCAGCAGCTTAGCGGGATCAGGGCCGAACTATGGCTACACCTTC; CDR3aa: CASSLAGSGPNYGYTF
v_gene: TRBV19; d_gene: NA; j_gene: TRBJ2-5; abundance: NA; CDR3nt: TGTGCCAGTAGTGCCCGTGGAGGCGGGGAGACCCAGTACTTC; CDR3aa: CASSARGGGETQYF
v_gene: TRBV29-1; d_gene: TRBD1; j_gene: TRBJ2-7; abundance: NA; CDR3nt: TGCAGCGTTGTCCAGGGGGCTCTCCCCCAATCCATCCAGTACTTC; CDR3aa: CSVVQGALPQSIQYF
v_gene: TRBV2; d_gene: NA; j_gene: TRBJ1-5; abundance: NA; CDR3nt: TGTGCCAGCAGTGTCCCCAGGGATCAGGGCAATCAGCCCCAGCATTTT; CDR3aa: CASSVPRDQGNQPQHF
v_gene: TRBV5-4; d_gene: TRBD2; j_gene: TRBJ2-3; abundance: NA; CDR3nt: TGTGCCAGCAGCTTGGCCCTAGCGGGTCTCAAAAGCACAGATACGCAGTATTTT; CDR3aa: CASSLALAGLKSTDTQYF
v_gene: TRBV18; d_gene: TRBD2; j_gene: TRBJ2-1; abundance: once; CDR3nt: TGTGCCAGCTCACTACTAGCGGGGGACTACAATGAGCAGTTCTTC; CDR3aa: CASSLLAGDYNEQFF
v_gene: TRBV18; d_gene: TRBD1; j_gene: TRBJ2-7; abundance: few; CDR3nt: TGTGCCAGCTCACCACCCGGGACAGGTCTAACCTACGAGCAGTACTTC; CDR3aa: CASSPPGTGLTYEQYF
v_gene: TRBV4-2; d_gene: TRBD1; j_gene: TRBJ1-5; abundance: few; CDR3nt: TGTGCCAGCAGCAACATACAGGGGGGCCTAGGAAGCAATCAGCCCCAGCATTTT; CDR3aa: CASSNIQGGLGSNQPQHF
v_gene: TRBV9; d_gene: NA; j_gene: TRBJ2-5; abundance: NA; CDR3nt: TGTGCCAGCAGCGTTAGCGGACAAGAGACCCAGTACTTC; CDR3aa: CASSVSGQETQYF
v_gene: TRBV19; d_gene: TRBD2; j_gene: TRBJ2-1; abundance: NA; CDR3nt: TGTGCCAGTAGTATAGTCGGAGCGGGAGGGCTTCCGTTCTTC; CDR3aa: CASSIVGAGGLPFF
v_gene: TRBV7-9; d_gene: NA; j_gene: TRBJ2-7; abundance: NA; CDR3nt: TGTGCCAGCAGCGGACCACGATCTGGACAGATCCCCTACGAGCAGTACTTC; CDR3aa: CASSGPRSGQIPYEQYF
v_gene: TRBV5-1; d_gene: TRBD2; j_gene: TRBJ2-3; abundance: NA; CDR3nt: TGCGCCAGCAGCTTGAACGGGAGGGATGATACGCAGTATTTT; CDR3aa: CASSLNGRDDTQYF
v_gene: TRBV19; d_gene: NA; j_gene: TRBJ1-4; abundance: NA; CDR3nt: TGTGCCAGTAGTATGGGGCCGTTAAATGAAAAACTGTTTTTT; CDR3aa: CASSMGPLNEKLFF
v_gene: TRBV6-5; d_gene: TRBD1; j_gene: TRBJ1-5; abundance: NA; CDR3nt: TGTGCCAGCAGAGACGGGACAGGGGGTCAGCCCCAGCATTTT; CDR3aa: CASRDGTGGQPQHF
v_gene: TRBV28; d_gene: TRBD2; j_gene: TRBJ2-7; abundance: NA; CDR3nt: TGTGCCAGCAGTTTGGGGTTACTAGCGGATACCTACGAGCAGTACTTC; CDR3aa: CASSLGLLADTYEQYF
v_gene: TRBV18; d_gene: NA; j_gene: TRBJ2-7; abundance: NA; CDR3nt: TGTGCCAGCTCAAGCACTCGACAGGGAGGATCCTACGAGCAGTACTTC; CDR3aa: CASSSTRQGGSYEQYF
v_gene: TRBV27; d_gene: TRBD2; j_gene: TRBJ2-1; abundance: few; CDR3nt: TGTGCCAGCAGTTCCACTAGCGGGAGTGGGAATGAGCAGTTCTTC; CDR3aa: CASSSTSGSGNEQFF
v_gene: TRBV30; d_gene: TRBD1; j_gene: TRBJ1-3; abundance: NA; CDR3nt: TGTGCCTGGAGTGTATTCCGACAGGGGGCTGACACCATATATTTT; CDR3aa: CAWSVFRQGADTIYF
v_gene: TRBV5-1; d_gene: NA; j_gene: TRBJ2-5; abundance: once; CDR3nt: TGCGCCAGCAGCCAAGGCAGGGCGCGAGAGACCCAGTACTTC; CDR3aa: CASSQGRARETQYF
v_gene: TRBV10-3; d_gene: NA; j_gene: TRBJ1-4; abundance: NA; CDR3nt: TGTGCCATCAGTGAAGGTAGCGGACTGTTTTTT; CDR3aa: CAISEGSGLFF
v_gene: TRBV5-4; d_gene: TRBD2; j_gene: TRBJ2-7; abundance: NA; CDR3nt: TGTGCCAGCAGCTTGAAAGGGAGGGACTACGAGCAGTACTTC; CDR3aa: CASSLKGRDYEQYF
v_gene: TRBV5-1; d_gene: NA; j_gene: TRBJ1-1; abundance: NA; CDR3nt: TGCGCCAGCAGCTTGTTGGGCTGGGACACTGAAGCTTTCTTT; CDR3aa: CASSLLGWDTEAFF
v_gene: TRBV4-2; d_gene: TRBD1; j_gene: TRBJ1-2; abundance: NA; CDR3nt: TGTGCCAGCAGCCGACAGGGTGAGCACTATGGCTACACCTTC; CDR3aa: CASSRQGEHYGYTF